This TCR beta chain was captured in a study of blood T cell repertoires in COVID-19. Across the study: The United States, Italy and Spain were the sources of the acute and convalescent COVID-19 samples. T cells, B-cell-depleted T cells, or PBMCs supplied cDNA or gDNA.

In the original workflow: Estimation of nucleated cell counts relied on the amplification of reference gene primers. Here immunoSEQ multiplex PCR was the method, and the copy in TCRdb shows in-frame clones only, minus some. That table is the source of V, J and clone size, and D and trimming were worked out from the DNA. This sample has 220,000 or so clones; 84% occur once, and the top ten carry 3%. Germline V gene sequence: CDR1 SEHNR, CDR2 FQNEAQ (reference sequence). Losses at the gene ends were 5 bases for V and 3 bases for J; bases not matched to a gene: 3. The CDR3 spans 13 residues. The TCR comes from a woman aged 25 to 39 who had recovered from COVID-19. Sequenced sample: peripheral blood. The genes are TRBV7-9 and TRBJ1-2, with 7 positions matching TRBD1. The CDR3 loop reads CASSVDRDYGYTF. The CDR3 region has the DNA TGTGCCAGCAGCGTCGACAGGGACTATGGCTACACCTTC.